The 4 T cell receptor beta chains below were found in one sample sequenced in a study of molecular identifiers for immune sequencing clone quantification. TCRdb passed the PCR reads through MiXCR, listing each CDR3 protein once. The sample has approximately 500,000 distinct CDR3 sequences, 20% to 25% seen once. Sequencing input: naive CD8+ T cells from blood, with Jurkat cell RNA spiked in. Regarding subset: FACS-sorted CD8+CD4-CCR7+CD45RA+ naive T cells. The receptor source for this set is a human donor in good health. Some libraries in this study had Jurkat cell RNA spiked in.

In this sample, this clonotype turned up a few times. The CDR3 DNA reads TGTGCCAGCAGTTCGTTTTCAGGGGCTTACGAGCAGTACTTC. It encodes CASSSFSGAYEQYF. This sequence joins TRBV6-2 or TRBV6-3 and TRBJ2-7; perhaps TRBD1 as D (6 bases). The germline CDR1 and CDR2 sequences are MNHEY and SVGEGT. The CDR3 spans 14 residues. Trimming removed 4 bases from V and 4 bases from J, with 14 bases in between.

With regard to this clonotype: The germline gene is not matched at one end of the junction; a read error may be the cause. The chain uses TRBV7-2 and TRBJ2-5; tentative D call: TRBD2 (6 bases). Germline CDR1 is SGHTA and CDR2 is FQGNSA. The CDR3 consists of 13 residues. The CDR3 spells CASSLVTSRASDF. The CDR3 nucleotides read TGTGCCAGCAGCTTAGTCACTAGCAGGGCATCGGACTTC.

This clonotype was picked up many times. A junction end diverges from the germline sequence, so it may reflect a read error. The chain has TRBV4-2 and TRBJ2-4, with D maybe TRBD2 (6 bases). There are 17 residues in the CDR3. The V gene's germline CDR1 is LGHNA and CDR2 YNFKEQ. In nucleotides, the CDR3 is TGTGCCAGCAGCGAAGAGGGAGGCCTGTTGGCCAAAAACATTCAGTACTTC. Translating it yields CASSEEGGLLAKNIQYF.

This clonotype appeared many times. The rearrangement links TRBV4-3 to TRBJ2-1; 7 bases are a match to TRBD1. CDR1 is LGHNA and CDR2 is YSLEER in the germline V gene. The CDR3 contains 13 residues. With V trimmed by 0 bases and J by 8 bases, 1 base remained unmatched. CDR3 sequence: CASSQDRGHEQFF. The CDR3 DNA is TGCGCCAGCAGCCAAGATAGGGGGCATGAGCAGTTCTTC.